This TCR beta chain was documented in a study of blood T cell repertoires in COVID-19. At the level of the study: COVID-19 samples, acute and convalescent, were from the United States, Italy and Spain.

Seattle patient enrollment occurred during active infection, with longitudinal follow-up thereafter. In the original processing: Researchers report that nucleated cell counts were estimated from reference gene primer amplification. Clones were read by immunoSEQ multiplex PCR, and TCRdb kept only the in-frame ones, dropping some. V, J and clone size reflect that table, while D and trimming were determined from the DNA. The sample has about 340,000 clones; 87% are singletons. About this clone itself: In the same sample, other DNA sequences code for this CDR3.

CDR1 is SGHRS and CDR2 is YFSETQ in the germline V gene. This CDR3 spans 14 amino acids. V gave up 0 bases and J gave up 5 bases, with 8 bases separating them. The chain joins TRBV5-1 to TRBJ2-2, with D maybe TRBD2 (6 bases). Sequencing was done on a sample of peripheral blood. The receptor comes from a woman aged 45-65 years with COVID-19, enrolled during active disease. The CDR3 DNA follows: TGCGCCAGCAGCTTGGATGGAGGGACCGGGGAGCTGTTTTTT. This codes for CASSLDGGTGELFF.